The T cell receptor (beta chain) described here comes from a study of blood T cell repertoires in COVID-19. Study in general: The United States, Italy and Spain were the sources of the acute and convalescent COVID-19 samples. PBMCs, B-cell-depleted T cells, or T cells provided the cDNA or gDNA that made up the material.

This clone came up once. This CDR3 region has 13 residues. The V segment lost 6 bases and the J segment 7 bases; nucleotides outside the gene matches: 7. Produced via immunoSEQ multiplex PCR; TCRdb's table is partial and in-frame only. The table has 110,000 to 150,000 clones, around 90% seen once; the top ten hold less than 2%. The material sequenced was peripheral blood. The chain links TRBV12-3 or TRBV12-4 to TRBJ1-2, with TRBD1 matching 8 bases. This clonotype originated in a woman aged 60 to 75 with acute or convalescent COVID-19. The CDR3 region is CASRRTGSSGYTF. The DNA for the CDR3 is TGTGCCAGCAGAAGGACAGGGTCGAGTGGCTACACCTTC.